A selection of T cell receptor beta chains follows, all from one sample in a study of T cell repertoires in cytomegalovirus infection. One entry per CDR3 protein results from TCRdb running MiXCR on the reads. The sample records 70,000 to 95,000 distinct CDR3 sequences, 25% to 35% being singletons. These TCRs are of unknown antigen specificity. The sequencing here drew on CD8+ T cells from cultured PBMCs, taken from culture after CMV antigen stimulation. The receptors come from a human donor in good health (CMV status not recorded). Some clones in this sample may be carry-over from other donors' samples. Both conserved end residues are part of each CDR3. The D gene is left open where the match is weak. The size of a clone is reported for some rows only, either as once, few or many, or as a class for expanded clones.

D,length,V,size,J,DNA,CDR3
NA,15,TRBV18,NA,TRBJ1-5,TGTGCCAGCTCACCTTACAGGGACACAAATCAGCCCCAGCATTTT,CASSPYRDTNQPQHF
NA,14,TRBV3-1,NA,TRBJ1-2,TGTGCCAGCAGCCACGAGGGTACTAACTATGGCTACACCTTC,CASSHEGTNYGYTF
NA,14,TRBV7-4,NA,TRBJ1-5,TGTGCCAGCAGCTTGTCCGGGAACAATCAGCCCCAGCATTTT,CASSLSGNNQPQHF
NA,13,TRBV20-1,NA,TRBJ2-2,TGCAGTGCTAGGGGTTACCTCACCGGGGAGCTGTTTTTT,CSARGYLTGELFF
TRBD2,16,TRBV11-2,few,TRBJ2-1,TGTGCCAGCAGGCACGGACTAGCGGGCTCCTACAATGAGCAGTTCTTC,CASRHGLAGSYNEQFF
NA,16,TRBV12-3/TRBV12-4,few,TRBJ2-5,TGTGCCAGCAGTTCCCTCCAACTACCTAGCACGGAGACCCAGTACTTC,CASSSLQLPSTETQYF
NA,11,TRBV27,NA,TRBJ2-1,TGTGCCAGCGGATTGAGGGATGAGCAGTTCTTC,CASGLRDEQFF
NA,13,TRBV7-8,NA,TRBJ1-2,TGTGCCAGCAGCTTAGGGGGACCCCGCGGCTACACCTTC,CASSLGGPRGYTF
TRBD1,16,TRBV6-1,NA,TRBJ2-5,TGTGCCAGCAGTCCCCGAAGACAGGGGGAGGGAGAGACCCAGTACTTC,CASSPRRQGEGETQYF
NA,14,TRBV7-2,NA,TRBJ2-3,TGTGCCAGCAGCTTAGCCCGGGACACAGATACGCAGTATTTT,CASSLARDTDTQYF
TRBD1,18,TRBV6-5,NA,TRBJ1-1,TGTGCCAGCAGTTACTCTAGCGGACAGGGGGGGATGGACGCTGAAGCTTTCTTT,CASSYSSGQGGMDAEAFF
TRBD2,15,TRBV2,few,TRBJ2-1,TGTGCCAGCAGTGCTAGCGGGGGGGCGTGGAATGAGCAGTTCTTC,CASSASGGAWNEQFF
NA,12,TRBV20-1,once,TRBJ2-1,TGCAGTGCTAGAGATGGGGGAGTTGGGCAGTTCTTC,CSARDGGVGQFF
TRBD1,15,TRBV7-8,NA,TRBJ1-1,TGTGCCAGCAGCTTGACGGGACAGGGTTACACTGAAGCTTACTTT,CASSLTGQGYTEAYF
TRBD1,17,TRBV7-6,many,TRBJ1-1,TGTGCCAGCAGCTTAGATGGGGACAGGGTTTTTAACACTGAAGCTTTCTTT,CASSLDGDRVFNTEAFF
NA,14,TRBV6-8,NA,TRBJ2-2,TGTGCCAGCAGTGACCTCTTTCCCCCCGGGGAGCTGTTTTTT,CASSDLFPPGELFF
TRBD2,15,TRBV7-8,many,TRBJ2-2,TGTGCCAGCAGCCAGCCCCAGCGGGGAGGGCAGGAGCTGTTTTTT,CASSQPQRGGQELFF
NA,17,TRBV2,NA,TRBJ1-3,TGTGCCAGCAGAGGGGCAGGTGATCCGAGCTCTGGAAACACCATATATTTT,CASRGAGDPSSGNTIYF
NA,19,TRBV7-2,many,TRBJ2-3,TGTGCCAGCAGCCGATATCAACCTAAGGGCACGATTAGCACAGATACGCAGTATTTT,CASSRYQPKGTISTDTQYF
TRBD1,15,TRBV28,many,TRBJ1-4,TGTGCCAGCAGCCCAACGGACAGGGGATATGAAAAACTGTTTTTT,CASSPTDRGYEKLFF
TRBD1,20,TRBV28,few,TRBJ2-5,TGTGCCAGCAGTTTGTTTCGAGCGGACAGGGCCGTCTTCGGCGAAGAGACCCAGTACTTC,CASSLFRADRAVFGEETQYF
TRBD1,16,TRBV24-1,few,TRBJ2-3,TGTGCCACCAGTGATTGGGGACAGGGAGGAACAGATACGCAGTATTTT,CATSDWGQGGTDTQYF
NA,10,TRBV28,many,TRBJ2-1,TGTGCCAGCAGTTTTAATGAGCAGTTCTTC,CASSFNEQFF
NA,13,TRBV5-6,NA,TRBJ1-6,TGTGCCAGCAGCTTGGGGTTTAATTCACCCCTCCACTTT,CASSLGFNSPLHF
NA,16,TRBV2,many,TRBJ2-5,TGTGCCAGCAGGGCGCTTGTTGTGGGGCAGCAAGAGACCCAGTACTTC,CASRALVVGQQETQYF